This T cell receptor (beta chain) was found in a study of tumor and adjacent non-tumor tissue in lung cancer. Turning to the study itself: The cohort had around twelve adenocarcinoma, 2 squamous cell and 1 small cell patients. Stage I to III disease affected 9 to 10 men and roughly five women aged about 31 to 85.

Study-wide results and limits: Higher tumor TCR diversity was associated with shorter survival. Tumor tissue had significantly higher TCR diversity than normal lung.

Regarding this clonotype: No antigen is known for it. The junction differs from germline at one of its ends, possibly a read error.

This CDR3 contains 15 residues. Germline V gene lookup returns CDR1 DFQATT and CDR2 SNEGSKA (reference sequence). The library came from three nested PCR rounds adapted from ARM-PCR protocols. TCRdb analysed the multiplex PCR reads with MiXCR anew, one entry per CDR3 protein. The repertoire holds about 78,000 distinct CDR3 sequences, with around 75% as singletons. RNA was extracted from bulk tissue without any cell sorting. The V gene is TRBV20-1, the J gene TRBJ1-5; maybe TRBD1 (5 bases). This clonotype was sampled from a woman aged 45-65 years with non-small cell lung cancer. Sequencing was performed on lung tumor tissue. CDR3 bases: TGCACTGCTTCATACACAGGAGGAGCCAATCAGCCCAAGCATTTT. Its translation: CTASYTGGANQPKHF.